This T cell receptor beta chain was found in a study of blood T cell repertoires in COVID-19. The overall study: Spain, Italy and the United States supplied samples that represented acute and convalescent COVID-19. Sources were T cells, B-cell-depleted T cells, or PBMCs; the material itself was cDNA or gDNA.

Authors' analysis steps: The assay estimated nucleated cells by amplifying reference gene primers. Produced via immunoSEQ multiplex PCR; TCRdb's table is partial and in-frame only. That table gives V, J and clone size, and the DNA gave D and trimming. The table has some 200,000 clones, 80% to 90% seen once. Seattle patient enrollment occurred during active infection, with longitudinal follow-up thereafter. This receptor was obtained from a woman at least 80 years old with COVID-19, enrolled during active disease. Sequenced material: peripheral blood.

The CDR3 bases are TGCGCCAGCAGCCTAAAGACTCTTTCAGATACGCAGTATTTT. Protein: CASSLKTLSDTQYF. This sequence joins TRBV4-1 and TRBJ2-3; no firm D call. Deletions cut 4 bases from V and 4 bases from J, with 12 bases between. This CDR3 is 14 amino acids long. Germline CDR1 MGHRA, CDR2 YSYEKL.